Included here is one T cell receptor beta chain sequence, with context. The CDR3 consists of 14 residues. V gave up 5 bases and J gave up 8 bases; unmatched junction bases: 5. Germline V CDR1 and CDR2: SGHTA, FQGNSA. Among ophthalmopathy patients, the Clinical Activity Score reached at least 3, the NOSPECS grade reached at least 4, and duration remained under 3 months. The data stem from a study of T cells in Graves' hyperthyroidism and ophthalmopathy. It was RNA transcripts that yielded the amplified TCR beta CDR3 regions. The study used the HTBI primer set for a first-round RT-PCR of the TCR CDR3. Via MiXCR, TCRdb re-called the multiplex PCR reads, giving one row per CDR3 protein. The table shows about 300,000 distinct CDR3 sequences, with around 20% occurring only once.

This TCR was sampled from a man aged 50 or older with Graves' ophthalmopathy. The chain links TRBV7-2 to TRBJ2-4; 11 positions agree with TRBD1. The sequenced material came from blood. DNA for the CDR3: TGTGCCAGCAGCCGGGACAGGGGGGTATACATTCAGTACTTC. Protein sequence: CASSRDRGVYIQYF.